The next 14 T cell receptor beta chains were all read from a single sample in a study of tissue T cells after allogeneic stem cell transplantation. Clones were sequenced by immunoSEQ multiplex PCR, and TCRdb holds only the in-frame ones, with some missing. The sample has a few thousand clones; 25% to 40% are singletons. The time point here: mouse harvest day 14 after allogeneic transplant. Mouse grafts combined 10^7 T-cell-depleted bone marrow cells with 10^6 splenic CD5+ T cells. The sequenced sample consisted of skin. These TCRs come from a female BALB/c mouse given C57BL/6 T cells with graft-versus-host disease after an allogeneic hematopoietic cell transplant.

This clone was detected only a few times. Gene names refer to mouse genes. Read coverage stops 1 residue before the CDR3 terminus; the germline J gene supplies the remainder. V gene TRBV31 combines with J gene TRBJ2-7, with 8 bases that match TRBD2. The CDR3 has 13 amino acids. CDR1 and CDR2 (germline): GKSSPN, SITVG. Germline trimming cut 2 bases from V and 4 bases from J; bases unmatched to any gene: 4. CDR3 in amino acids: CAWSTGLEYEQYF. The covered CDR3 bases are TGTGCCTGGAGTACGGGACTGGAGTATGAACAGTAC.

Note on this clone: Mouse gene names and germline throughout. The read terminates 1 residue ahead of where the CDR3 ends, so the germline J gene completes it. The chain joins TRBV3 to TRBJ2-2; possibly TRBD1 for D (5 bases). In germline, CDR1 is SNHLY, CDR2 FYNGKV (reference sequence). The CDR3 has 15 amino acids. The ends were cut back, 1 base at V and 4 bases at J, with 10 bases in the middle. The covered CDR3 bases are TGTGCCAGCAGCTTAGGGCAGGGAGTCACCGGGCAGCTCTAC. Amino acid sequence: CASSLGQGVTGQLY. The complete CDR3 protein is CASSLGQGVTGQLYF.

For this clone: Mouse names are used for the genes. The read comes to an end 1 residue before the CDR3 does, leaving the germline J gene to fill in the end. This chain connects TRBV13-3 to TRBJ1-3; D is undetermined. The CDR3 has 12 amino acids. V was cut by 0 bases and J by 2 bases, with 0 bases left in between. Germline lookup yields CDR1 NNHDY and CDR2 SYVADS. CDR3 DNA, as far as it was read: TGTGCCAGCAGTGATGCTGGAAATACGCTCTAT. Amino acids: CASSDAGNTLY. The full CDR3 sequence reads CASSDAGNTLYF. The whole variable domain, filled in from reference TRBV13-3 and TRBJ1-3, reads EAAVTQSPRSKVAVTGGKVTLSCHQTNNHDYMYWYRQDTGHGLRLIHYSYVADSTEKGDIPDGYKASRPSQENFSLILELASLSQTAVYFCASSDAGNTLYFGEGSRLIVV.

As for this clone: This may arise from a read error, as a much more abundant clone is one base away. The gene names here belong to mouse. The CDR3 is CASSLGQNTEVFF. The part of the CDR3 DNA that was read is TGTGCCAGCAGTCTGGGACAAAACACAGAAGTCTTC. The chain couples TRBV26 to TRBJ1-1; weak D call: TRBD1 (5 bases). The DNA ends 1 residue before the CDR3 does, and the rest of the CDR3 is filled in from the germline J gene. Germline V CDR1 and CDR2: KGHPV, FQNQEV (reference sequence). V shed 2 bases and J shed 1 base, with 5 bases lying between them. The CDR3 contains 13 residues.

To note about this clone: Gene and germline names: mouse. The read is 1 residue too short to cover the CDR3 end, so that end is filled in from the germline J gene. The V and J genes are TRBV26 and TRBJ2-4, with a weak D call TRBD1 (6 bases). Germline lookup yields CDR1 KGHPV and CDR2 FQNQEV (reference sequence). The CDR3 sequence is 14 residues long. The V end lost 7 bases, the J end lost 0 bases, and 11 bases lay between the germline ends. Partial CDR3 DNA: TGTGCCAGCACCCTAGGACAGAGTCAAAACACCTTGTAC. Protein: CASTLGQSQNTLY. The whole CDR3 is CASTLGQSQNTLYF.

This clone is judged medium-sized (0.01 to 0.1%). The genes and germline here are from mouse. The read gets to within 1 residue of the CDR3 end, and the germline J gene fills in the rest. The V gene is TRBV12-2, the J gene TRBJ2-3, with 9 positions matching TRBD2. Germline V gene lookup returns CDR1 SGHLS and CDR2 HYDKME. The CDR3 is made up of 16 amino acids. V lost 2 bases to trimming and J lost 0 bases; unmatched junction nucleotides: 5. The sequenced CDR3 bases are TGTGCCAGCTCTCGCGACTGGGGGCCTAGTGCAGAAACGCTGTAT. As protein: CASSRDWGPSAETLY. The entire CDR3 sequence reads CASSRDWGPSAETLYF.

This clone was seen more than once but under ten times. Gene names and germline refer to mouse. CDR3 loop: CASSDKGGTGTLYF. The covered CDR3 bases are TGTGCCAGCAGTGATAAGGGGGGGACAGGCACCTTGTAC. This chain uses TRBV13-3 with TRBJ2-4; tentative D call: TRBD1 (8 bases). From the germline J gene comes the end of the CDR3, since the read stops 1 residue before it. Germline assignment: CDR1 NNHDY and CDR2 SYVADS. Trimming took 1 base from V and 8 from J, leaving 14 bases between them. The CDR3 extends over 14 amino acids.

Turning to this clone: Gene names refer to mouse genes. Read data end 1 residue before the CDR3 end; the end is taken from the germline J gene. This chain links TRBV29 with TRBJ2-7; 7 nucleotides agree with TRBD1. CDR1 and CDR2 (germline): MSHET, SYDVDS. Germline trimming cut 7 bases from V and 7 bases from J; bases unmatched to any gene: 10. The CDR3 is 13 residues long. The CDR3 bases that were read are TGTGCTAGCACCCTTTCACAGGGGCGGGAACAGTAC. It translates to CASTLSQGREQY. The full CDR3 is CASTLSQGREQYF.

Of note for this clone: Germline and genes: mouse. The read ends 1 residue before the CDR3 terminus; that terminus is restored from the germline J gene. The chain joins TRBV19 to TRBJ2-3, with 8 bases that match TRBD2. The CDR3 has 13 residues. Germline assignment: CDR1 FNHDT and CDR2 SITEND (reference sequence). Unmatched junction bases numbered 3, after V lost 3 bases and J lost 6 bases. The CDR3 loop reads CASSRGGAETLYF. CDR3 bases read: TGTGCCAGCAGTAGGGGGGGCGCCGAAACGCTGTAT.

In the case of this clone: Gene names denote mouse genes. The CDR3 end is not reached by the read, which stops 1 residue before it; the germline J gene fills it in. This chain links TRBV1 with TRBJ1-4; possibly TRBD1 for D (6 bases). Germline-derived CDR1 and CDR2 are NSQYPW and LRSPGD (reference sequence). Between the trimmed V and J ends, which lost 3 bases and 0 bases, there was a span of 11 bases. This CDR3 has 16 amino acids. The CDR3 region is CTCSASGTISNERLFF. Incomplete CDR3 DNA: TGCACCTGCAGTGCCTCCGGGACAATTTCCAACGAAAGATTATTT.

By sample share, this clone is large. Genes here carry mouse names. With the read ending 1 residue before the CDR3 end, the germline J gene is used to fill in that end. This chain links TRBV23 with TRBJ2-7. CDR1 is KGHTA and CDR2 is FQNQQP in the germline V gene. The CDR3 runs to 14 residues. The CDR3 DNA, read in part, is TGCTCCAGCAGTCAATCGACGAGCTCCTATGAACAGTAC. Translation: CSSSQSTSSYEQY. The whole CDR3 sequence is CSSSQSTSSYEQYF.

In regard to this clone: Mouse names are used for the genes. The read falls 1 residue short of the CDR3 end, and the missing part is taken from the germline J gene. V usage is TRBV16 and J usage is TRBJ2-3; possible D gene TRBD2, 6 bases. This CDR3 contains 15 residues. The V end was cut by 4 bases, the J end by 0 bases, with 11 bases between. The germline V gene has CDR1 SGHSA and CDR2 FRNQAP. The CDR3 sequence: CASSSGGTSAETLYF. CDR3 bases read: TGTGCAAGCAGCTCCGGGGGGACTAGTGCAGAAACGCTGTAT. Together with reference TRBV16 and TRBJ2-3, the CDR3 gives the full variable domain: NAGVIQTPRHKVTGKGQEATLWCEPISGHSAVFWYRQTIVQGLEFLTYFRNQAPIDDSGMPKERFSAQMPNQSHSTLKIQSTQPQDSAVYLCASSSGGTSAETLYFGSGTRLTVL.

This clone was picked up a small number of times. Gene names refer to mouse genes. Read data end 1 residue before the CDR3 end; the end is taken from the germline J gene. This sequence joins TRBV19 and TRBJ2-1; D gene uncertain. With 4 bases removed from V and 4 bases from J, the gap between germline ends came to 3 bases. Germline V CDR1 and CDR2: FNHDT, SITEND (reference sequence). CDR3 length: 11 residues. CDR3 protein: CASSQYAEQFF. The CDR3 bases that were read are TGTGCCAGCAGTCAGTATGCTGAGCAGTTC.

Sample share makes this clone medium-sized (0.01 to 0.1%). The genes and germline here are from mouse. The read ends 1 residue before the CDR3 terminus; that terminus is restored from the germline J gene. The V gene is TRBV13-1, the J gene TRBJ2-3; D unclear. Germline lookup yields CDR1 NSHNY and CDR2 SYGAGN. CDR3 length equals 14 residues. Trimming stripped 0 bases from V and 0 bases from J, with 5 bases between. Here the CDR3 reads CASSDAGSAETLYF. The sequenced part of the CDR3 DNA is TGTGCCAGCAGTGATGCTGGTAGTGCAGAAACGCTGTAT.